This T cell receptor beta chain was sequenced for a study of breast tumors, draining lymph nodes, adjacent tissues. Study conclusions and caveats: Compared with lymph nodes, tumors were less diverse; compared with nontumor tissue, more. Data fit most tumor T cells coming from lymph node, expanding in tumor. Luminal-like breast cancer showed significantly higher tumor–nontumor repertoire similarity than basal-like.

The CDR3 sequence is 15 residues long. Looked up from germline, CDR1 is SGHAT and CDR2 is FQNNGV. In TCRdb, the multiplex PCR reads were re-called with MiXCR into one record per CDR3 protein. The table includes approximately 120,000 distinct CDR3 sequences, around 21% detected once. A note on this clonotype: What it recognizes is unknown. Possible read error: a much larger clone is one base away.

Samples came from axillary lymph nodes draining the breast cancer. This TCR derives from a female donor with breast cancer. Some clones in this sample may be carry-over from other donors' samples. The gene calls are TRBV11-2 and TRBJ2-1; 9 bases match TRBD1. Sequenced input: axillary lymph node tissue. The CDR3 here is CASSLQGAVYNGQFF. The DNA for the CDR3 is TGTGCCAGCAGCCTACAGGGGGCCGTCTACAATGGGCAGTTCTTC.